This T cell receptor beta chain was sequenced in a study of CD4 T cells in relation to SARS-CoV-2 and coronaviruses. Libraries were prepared by immunoSEQ multiplex PCR; TCRdb keeps only in-frame clonotypes and omits some of them. Of tens of thousands of clones in the sample, approximately 70% are singletons; the top ten hold roughly 16%. CD4+ T cells from unexposed donors were obtained before the COVID-19 pandemic (2011-2018). The cells were cultured for around ten days before CD4+ T cells were isolated. In this sample, this clone turned up a few times. Antigen specificity is unknown. The source of this sequence is a human donor in good health. Sample: CD4+ T cells from PBMCs, cultured in vitro.

The CDR3 DNA is TGTGCCAGCAGCCAAGGGGGAACGGGGCTTGGAGAGACCCAGTACTTC. It encodes CASSQGGTGLGETQYF. The V call is TRBV3-1 (or the pseudogene TRBV3-2), the J call TRBJ2-5, with D perhaps given as TRBD1 or TRBD2 (5 bases each). This CDR3 has 16 amino acids. CDR1 LGHDT and CDR2 YNNKEL come from the germline V gene (reference sequence). V lost 1 base and J lost 4, with 16 bases in between.